These T cell receptor beta chains were read from a single sample in a study of T cells after yellow fever vaccination. One entry per CDR3 protein results from TCRdb running MiXCR on the 5' RACE reads. The profile shows approximately 450,000 distinct CDR3 sequences, roughly 20% of them singletons. The sample consisted of PBMCs, taken before the yellow fever booster vaccination. The receptors stem from a man aged 18 to 30 who received the YFV17D yellow fever vaccine. Both conserved end residues are part of each CDR3. A D gene is named only where the DNA matches it firmly. For some rows the clone size is stated as once, few or many, or as a class when expanded; others skip it.

>TRBJ1-2|TRBD1|.|TRBV6-5
TGTGCCAGCAGTAGACCGGGACAGGGAAATGGCTACACCTTC
CASSRPGQGNGYTF
>TRBJ2-7|TRBD1|few|TRBV29-1
TGCAGCTATAGACAGGGTCGATACGAGCAGTACTTC
CSYRQGRYEQYF
>TRBJ1-6|.|few|TRBV6-6
TGTGCCAGCAGTTACGCCCGATATAATTCACCCCTCCACTTT
CASSYARYNSPLHF
>TRBJ2-7|.|few|TRBV6-2/TRBV6-3
TGTGCCAGCAGTTACCTGTTAACCTACGAGCAGTACTTC
CASSYLLTYEQYF
>TRBJ1-5|TRBD1|.|TRBV7-3
TGTGCCAGCAGCTTTACAGGGGGCGATCAGCCCCAGCATTTT
CASSFTGGDQPQHF
>TRBJ1-1|.|few|TRBV12-3/TRBV12-4
TGTGCCAGCAGTTTAGCCCGGACTGCTGAAGCTTTCTTT
CASSLARTAEAFF
>TRBJ1-3|.|.|TRBV18
TGTGCCAGCTCACCAGCGAGGGACTATGTCGGAAACACCATATATTTT
CASSPARDYVGNTIYF
>TRBJ1-1|.|once|TRBV4-1
TGCGCCAGCAGCCCCAAAGCACATGGCACTGAAGCTTTCTTT
CASSPKAHGTEAFF
>TRBJ1-6|TRBD1|.|TRBV27
TGTGCCAGCAGTTCGGACAGGAATTCACCCCTCCACTTT
CASSSDRNSPLHF
>TRBJ2-1|.|many|TRBV4-2
TGTGCCAGCAGCCAAGAGGGATCTACCTCCTACAATGAGCAGTTCTTC
CASSQEGSTSYNEQFF
>TRBJ2-1|.|many|TRBV5-1
TGCGCCAGCAGCTTGGAGGGTGCGGGGTACAATGAGCAGTTCTTC
CASSLEGAGYNEQFF
>TRBJ1-1|.|.|TRBV20-1
TGCAGTGCTAGTGTCGCTACTTCCATGAACACTGAAGCTTTCTTT
CSASVATSMNTEAFF
>TRBJ2-5|TRBD2|many|TRBV5-1
TGTGCCAGCAGCTTGGGACTAGCGGGCCAAGAGACCCAGTACTTC
CASSLGLAGQETQYF
>TRBJ2-1|TRBD1|.|TRBV30
TGTGCCTGGAAGTTCTACGGGACAGGGTCCTACAATGAGCAGTTCTTC
CAWKFYGTGSYNEQFF
>TRBJ2-1|TRBD1|.|TRBV29-1
TGCAGCGTTGCCTCCCTACAGGGGGCGGAATCCAATGAGCAGTTCTTC
CSVASLQGAESNEQFF
>TRBJ2-3|TRBD2|few|TRBV7-8
TGTGCCAGCAGCCAGACGGGGGGGCGAGGAGATACGCAGTATTTT
CASSQTGGRGDTQYF
>TRBJ2-1|TRBD2|few|TRBV20-1
TGCAGTGCCGCGTCCGGGGGGGATGAGCAGTTCTTC
CSAASGGDEQFF
>TRBJ2-7|.|.|TRBV10-3
TGTGCCATCAGTGAGTCAACAGGATACGAGCAGTACTTC
CAISESTGYEQYF